These T cell receptor beta chains were read from a single sample in a study of PD-1 blockade in classical Hodgkin lymphoma. Assay: immunoSEQ multiplex PCR; the TCRdb copy retains only in-frame clones and omits some. The sample comprises around 19,000 clones, about 80% of which are singletons, and roughly 6.6% rests with the top ten. The sequences come from peripheral blood mononuclear cells (PBMCs), collected before the fourth cycle of nivolumab. These TCRs come from a human donor with classical Hodgkin lymphoma. CDR3s include the opening cysteine and the closing phenylalanine or tryptophan. The D gene is left open where the match is weak. Size tells how often a clone was seen (once, few, many) or the class of an expanded clone, and some rows leave it out.

>TRBJ2-5|TRBD1|NA|TRBV4-2
CASSQETILWTARGETQYF
TGTGCCAGCAGCCAAGAAACCATTTTGTGGACAGCCAGGGGGGAGACCCAGTACTTC
>TRBJ2-1|TRBD2|NA|TRBV11-2
CASSLGVGRAGFSYNEQFF
TGTGCCAGCAGCTTAGGTGTTGGGCGAGCGGGGTTCTCCTACAATGAGCAGTTCTTC
>TRBJ2-7|NA|NA|TRBV4-1
CASSQDGYYEQYF
TGCGCCAGCAGCCAAGACGGCTACTACGAGCAGTACTTC
>TRBJ1-2|NA|NA|TRBV29-1
CSVSPGNYGYTF
TGCAGCGTTTCACCGGGAAACTATGGCTACACCTTC
>TRBJ1-1|NA|NA|TRBV19
CASRLSRGRTEAFF
TGTGCCAGTAGGCTAAGTCGAGGGAGGACTGAAGCTTTCTTT
>TRBJ2-1|TRBD2|NA|TRBV18
CASSPPTSGGAYNEQFF
TGTGCCAGCTCACCACCGACTAGCGGGGGGGCATACAATGAGCAGTTCTTC
>TRBJ2-3|NA|NA|TRBV5-6
CASSSELVTDTQYF
TGTGCCAGCAGCTCCGAACTAGTCACAGATACGCAGTATTTT
>TRBJ1-5|NA|NA|TRBV6-5
CASSSGTLGGPQHF
TGTGCCAGCAGCTCCGGGACGCTCGGAGGGCCCCAGCATTTT
>TRBJ1-1|NA|NA|TRBV18
CASSPPPRSEAFF
TGTGCCAGCTCACCACCGCCGAGGAGTGAAGCTTTCTTT
>TRBJ1-1|NA|NA|TRBV27
CASSLGTEAFF
TGTGCCAGCAGTTTGGGCACTGAAGCTTTCTTT
>TRBJ2-3|NA|NA|TRBV28
CASSLNSWQGLITDTQYF
TGTGCCAGCAGTCTTAACTCGTGGCAGGGGCTAATAACAGATACGCAGTATTTT
>TRBJ2-7|NA|once|TRBV5-1
CASGSQGLEQYF
TGCGCCAGCGGCTCTCAGGGACTCGAGCAGTACTTC
>TRBJ1-2|TRBD1|NA|TRBV28
CASSLRDGTGKNYGYTF
TGTGCCAGCAGTTTGAGGGACGGGACAGGAAAAAACTATGGCTACACCTTC
>TRBJ2-3|NA|once|TRBV6-6
CASSPGLRTDTQYF
TGTGCCAGCAGTCCGGGACTCCGCACAGATACGCAGTATTTT
>TRBJ2-5|NA|NA|TRBV12-5
CASGNPTEETQYF
TGTGCTAGTGGTAACCCGACAGAAGAGACCCAGTACTTC
>TRBJ2-7|TRBD1|NA|TRBV4-2
CASSQGQGAYEQYF
TGTGCCAGCAGCCAAGGACAGGGGGCCTACGAGCAGTACTTC
>TRBJ1-2|TRBD1|NA|TRBV9
CASSPGQGIIGYTF
TGTGCCAGCAGCCCCGGACAGGGTATCATAGGCTACACCTTC
>TRBJ2-7|NA|NA|TRBV7-2
CASSAVPTYEQYF
TGTGCCAGCAGCGCAGTACCCACCTACGAGCAGTACTTC
>TRBJ1-1|NA|NA|TRBV11-2
CASSLSDGFEAFF
TGTGCCAGCAGCTTGTCGGACGGTTTTGAAGCTTTCTTT
>TRBJ1-5|NA|NA|TRBV5-1
CASSLSGNSNQPQHF
TGCGCCAGCAGCTTAAGCGGCAATAGCAATCAGCCCCAGCATTTT
>TRBJ2-1|NA|NA|TRBV14
CASSLQGNSEQFF
TGTGCCAGCAGCCTACAGGGTAATAGTGAGCAGTTCTTC
>TRBJ1-2|NA|NA|TRBV29-1
CSVEGGGYTF
TGCAGCGTTGAAGGGGGCGGCTACACCTTC
>TRBJ2-7|NA|NA|TRBV19
CASSITAEYSYEQYF
TGTGCCAGTAGTATAACAGCCGAATACTCCTACGAGCAGTACTTC
>TRBJ2-7|TRBD1|NA|TRBV18
CASRGQGRYEQYF
TGTGCCAGCCGTGGACAGGGGCGCTACGAGCAGTACTTC
>TRBJ2-7|NA|NA|TRBV5-1
CASSLQTGAYEQYF
TGCGCCAGCAGCTTGCAGACAGGTGCCTACGAGCAGTACTTC
>TRBJ1-1|TRBD1|NA|TRBV10-3
CAISETGGTEAFF
TGTGCCATCAGTGAGACAGGGGGCACTGAAGCTTTCTTT
>TRBJ2-7|NA|NA|TRBV7-9
CASSFFDEQYF
TGTGCCAGCAGCTTCTTCGACGAGCAGTACTTC
>TRBJ2-7|NA|few|TRBV25-1
CASSELINVAYEQYF
TGTGCCAGCAGTGAATTAATAAACGTCGCCTACGAGCAGTACTTC
>TRBJ2-3|TRBD1|NA|TRBV28
CASSPSKGQIYHDTQYF
TGTGCCAGCAGTCCGTCAAAGGGACAGATTTATCACGATACGCAGTATTTT
>TRBJ2-5|TRBD1|NA|TRBV25-1
CASSYHGTGRDTQYF
TGTGCCAGCAGTTACCACGGGACAGGGAGGGACACCCAGTACTTC
>TRBJ2-7|TRBD1|NA|TRBV19
CASSIWTGNDEQYF
TGTGCCAGTAGTATCTGGACAGGGAACGACGAGCAGTACTTC
>TRBJ2-1|TRBD1|NA|TRBV4-1
CASSHAGGSYNEQFF
TGCGCCAGCAGCCATGCAGGGGGTTCCTACAATGAGCAGTTCTTC
>TRBJ2-7|NA|medium-sized|TRBV10-3
CAITPGGEQYF
TGTGCCATCACTCCGGGCGGGGAGCAGTACTTC
>TRBJ2-1|NA|NA|TRBV10-3
CAISGSSRGGGNEQFF
TGTGCCATCAGTGGTTCGTCCCGAGGAGGCGGGAATGAGCAGTTCTTC
>TRBJ2-5|NA|NA|TRBV12-5
CASAPQVGTQYF
TGTGCTAGTGCCCCTCAAGTGGGGACCCAGTACTTC
>TRBJ2-7|NA|NA|TRBV19
CASSMEGTAYEQYF
TGTGCCAGTAGTATGGAGGGAACTGCTTACGAGCAGTACTTC
>TRBJ2-6|NA|once|TRBV9
CASSVAQSRPGANVLTF
TGTGCCAGCAGCGTAGCCCAGTCTCGCCCAGGGGCCAACGTCCTGACTTTC
>TRBJ2-3|NA|NA|TRBV14
CASSPGGSGGDTQYF
TGTGCCAGCAGCCCCGGGGGTAGCGGAGGGGATACGCAGTATTTT
>TRBJ2-5|TRBD1|NA|TRBV28
CASGTSRTGQETQYF
TGTGCCAGCGGAACCTCCCGGACAGGGCAAGAGACCCAGTACTTC
>TRBJ2-5|TRBD2|NA|TRBV2
CASSPGTSGARAQYF
TGTGCCAGCAGTCCCGGGACTAGCGGAGCTCGGGCCCAGTACTTC
>TRBJ2-1|TRBD1|NA|TRBV11-3
CASSSGTEYNEQFF
TGTGCCAGCAGTTCCGGGACAGAATACAATGAGCAGTTCTTC
>TRBJ2-2|TRBD2|few|TRBV4-1
CASSQARGELALNTGELFF
TGCGCCAGCAGCCAAGCCCGAGGCGAACTAGCGCTCAACACCGGGGAGCTGTTTTTT
>TRBJ1-1|NA|NA|TRBV5-4
CASSLGRGRTLNTEAFF
TGTGCCAGCAGCTTGGGCAGGGGTCGAACCCTTAACACTGAAGCTTTCTTT
>TRBJ1-1|TRBD1|NA|TRBV5-1
CASSWDRGNTEAFF
TGCGCCAGCAGCTGGGACAGGGGTAACACTGAAGCTTTCTTT
>TRBJ2-5|TRBD1|NA|TRBV4-3
CASSPGQAQETQYF
TGCGCCAGCAGCCCCGGACAGGCTCAAGAGACCCAGTACTTC
>TRBJ2-5|NA|NA|TRBV4-2
CASSAREAETQYF
TGTGCCAGCAGCGCGCGAGAGGCGGAGACCCAGTACTTC
>TRBJ2-3|NA|NA|TRBV9
CASSSTTGIFTDTQYF
TGTGCCAGCAGCTCGACCACAGGGATTTTCACAGATACGCAGTATTTT
>TRBJ1-6|TRBD1|NA|TRBV30
CAWMGQGNSPLHF
TGTGCCTGGATGGGACAGGGGAATTCACCCCTCCACTTT
>TRBJ2-3|NA|NA|TRBV5-4
CASSLTSSTDTQYF
TGTGCCAGCAGCTTGACCTCTAGCACAGATACGCAGTATTTT
>TRBJ1-2|NA|few|TRBV5-8
CASSSGVYSGYTF
TGTGCCAGCAGCTCAGGGGTGTATTCTGGCTACACCTTC
>TRBJ2-3|NA|NA|TRBV6-1
CASSEWSGGTDTQYF
TGTGCCAGCAGTGAATGGAGCGGTGGCACAGATACGCAGTATTTT
>TRBJ1-1|NA|NA|TRBV28
CASSPPDRRNTEAFF
TGTGCCAGCAGTCCCCCCGACAGGCGGAACACTGAAGCTTTCTTT
>TRBJ2-1|TRBD2|NA|TRBV9
CASSVISGPYNEQFF
TGTGCCAGCAGCGTAATTAGCGGGCCTTACAATGAGCAGTTCTTC
>TRBJ2-7|NA|NA|TRBV5-4
CASTPGQRFDEQYF
TGTGCCAGCACCCCCGGACAGCGGTTTGACGAGCAGTACTTC
>TRBJ1-2|TRBD1|NA|TRBV7-2
CASSLTPPGTGGGYTF
TGTGCCAGCAGCTTAACCCCTCCCGGGACAGGGGGCGGCTACACCTTC
>TRBJ2-3|NA|NA|TRBV5-4
CASSLDGGGTDTQYF
TGTGCCAGCAGCTTAGACGGGGGCGGCACAGATACGCAGTATTTT
>TRBJ2-3|TRBD1|NA|TRBV6-1
CAISGVGTGTTDTQYF
TGTGCCATCAGTGGTGTAGGGACAGGGACCACAGATACGCAGTATTTT
>TRBJ2-7|NA|NA|TRBV5-4
CASSLAEGSYSYEQYF
TGTGCCAGCAGCTTGGCCGAAGGGAGTTACTCCTACGAGCAGTACTTC
>TRBJ2-2|TRBD2|NA|TRBV30
CAWNSGRGSGELFF
TGTGCCTGGAATAGCGGGAGAGGGTCCGGGGAGCTGTTTTTT
>TRBJ2-6|TRBD2|NA|TRBV4-3
CASSQDPAGRSGLTF
TGCGCCAGCAGCCAAGATCCAGCGGGGCGGTCTGGCCTGACTTTC